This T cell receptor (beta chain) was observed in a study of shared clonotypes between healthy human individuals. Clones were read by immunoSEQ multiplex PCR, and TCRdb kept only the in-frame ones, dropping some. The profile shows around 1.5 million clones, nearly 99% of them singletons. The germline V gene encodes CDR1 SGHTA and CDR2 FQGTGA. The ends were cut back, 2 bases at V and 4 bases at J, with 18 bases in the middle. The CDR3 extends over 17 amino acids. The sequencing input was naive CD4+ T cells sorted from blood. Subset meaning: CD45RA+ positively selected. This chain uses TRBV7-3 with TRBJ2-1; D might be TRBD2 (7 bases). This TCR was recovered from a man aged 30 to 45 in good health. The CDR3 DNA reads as TGTGCCAGCAGCTTAGGGTCCCAGAGGGGGGGATACAATGAGCAGTTCTTC. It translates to CASSLGSQRGGYNEQFF.